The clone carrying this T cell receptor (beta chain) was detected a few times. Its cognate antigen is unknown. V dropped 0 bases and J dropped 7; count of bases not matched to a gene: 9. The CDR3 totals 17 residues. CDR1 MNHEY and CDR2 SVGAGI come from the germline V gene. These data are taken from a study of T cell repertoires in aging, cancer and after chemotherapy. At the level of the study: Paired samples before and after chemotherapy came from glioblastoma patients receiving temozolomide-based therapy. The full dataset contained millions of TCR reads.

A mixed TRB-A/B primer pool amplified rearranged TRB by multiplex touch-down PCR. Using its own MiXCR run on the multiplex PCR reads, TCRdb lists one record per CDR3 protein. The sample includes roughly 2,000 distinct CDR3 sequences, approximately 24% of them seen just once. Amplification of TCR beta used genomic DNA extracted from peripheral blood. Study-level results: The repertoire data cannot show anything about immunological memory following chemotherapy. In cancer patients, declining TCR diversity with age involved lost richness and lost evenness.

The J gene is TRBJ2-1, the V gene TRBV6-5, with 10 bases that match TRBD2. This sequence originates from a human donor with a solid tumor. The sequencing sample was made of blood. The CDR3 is CASSYSISSGGVNEQFF. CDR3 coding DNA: TGTGCCAGCAGTTACTCGATCTCCAGCGGGGGGGTAAATGAGCAGTTCTTC.